Listed below are T cell receptor beta chains from one sample, sequenced in a study of blood T cells in healthy people across ages. MiXCR was run by TCRdb on the 5' RACE reads, yielding one entry per CDR3 protein. The data show approximately 800,000 distinct CDR3 sequences, roughly 60% seen once. The sample comprised blood. The receptors were gathered from a young man in good health. Both conserved end residues are part of each CDR3. A D gene is named only where the DNA matches it firmly. Clone size is not always given. Where it is, it says once, few, many or a class for expanded clones.

CDR3 DNA | CDR3 protein | clone size | J gene | D gene | V gene
TGCAGTGCTAGAGGGATCAGGGGGGGAGAGAAGACCCAGTACTTC | CSARGIRGGEKTQYF | . | TRBJ2-5 | . | TRBV20-1
TGTGCCAGCAGCTTAACGCCAGGAACCACAGATACGCAGTATTTT | CASSLTPGTTDTQYF | . | TRBJ2-3 | . | TRBV7-3
TGTGCCAGGGAGAGCCGGGACCCGGTCCATGAGCAGTTCTTC | CARESRDPVHEQFF | . | TRBJ2-1 | . | TRBV2
TGTGCCAGCAGCACAGGGACTAGCGGAAACAATGAGCAGTTCTTC | CASSTGTSGNNEQFF | few | TRBJ2-1 | TRBD2 | TRBV9
TGTGCCAGCAGCCCGACCACACCCTACTATGGCTACACCTTC | CASSPTTPYYGYTF | . | TRBJ1-2 | . | TRBV9
TGTGCCACCCATGGTCCGGGGCACAACGGGACCTACAATGAGCAGTTCTTC | CATHGPGHNGTYNEQFF | . | TRBJ2-1 | . | TRBV6-2/TRBV6-3
TGTGCCAGCAGTCCCGGTGAAGCGCTTATGGATACGCAGTATTTT | CASSPGEALMDTQYF | . | TRBJ2-3 | . | TRBV12-3/TRBV12-4
TGTGCCAGCAGCGGGGTTCCCCGTAGCTCTGGGGCCAACGTCCTGACTTTC | CASSGVPRSSGANVLTF | few | TRBJ2-6 | . | TRBV6-1
TGTGCCAGCAGTTACCCTGCCGACCCCAATGAGCAGTTCTTC | CASSYPADPNEQFF | once | TRBJ2-1 | . | TRBV6-5
TGCAGTGTTGAGCACAGGGTTCGGGGCTCTGGGGCCAACGTCCTGACTTTC | CSVEHRVRGSGANVLTF | . | TRBJ2-6 | . | TRBV20-1
TGTGCCAGCAGTTTAGGCCCCCGCGACGCCTACACCTTC | CASSLGPRDAYTF | once | TRBJ1-2 | . | TRBV27
TGTGCCAGCTTTCCTGGGTCCGCCCGGGAGCAGTACTTC | CASFPGSAREQYF | . | TRBJ2-7 | . | TRBV7-9
TGTGCCAGCAGCTTAGGTCTTGGGACAATTAACACTGAAGCTTTCTTT | CASSLGLGTINTEAFF | . | TRBJ1-1 | . | TRBV7-2
TGCAGTGCTAGTGGGACTAGCGAGGTGGGCGAGCAGTACTTC | CSASGTSEVGEQYF | . | TRBJ2-7 | TRBD2 | TRBV20-1
TGTGCCAGCAGCCCCGGACATAGCAGCGCCGAGCAGTACTTC | CASSPGHSSAEQYF | few | TRBJ2-7 | . | TRBV7-3
TGCAGCGTTGGTGGAGGACTAGCACAAGAGACCCAGTACTTC | CSVGGGLAQETQYF | . | TRBJ2-5 | TRBD2 | TRBV29-1
TGCAGCGTTGAAACAGGCACTGAAGCTTTCTTT | CSVETGTEAFF | once | TRBJ1-1 | . | TRBV29-1
TGTGCCAGCAGTGAACAGGTCTCAGGGCATGGCTACACCTTC | CASSEQVSGHGYTF | . | TRBJ1-2 | . | TRBV25-1
TGCAGCGTTGAAGTACCAGGGAGCAATCAGCCCCAGCATTTT | CSVEVPGSNQPQHF | . | TRBJ1-5 | . | TRBV29-1
TGTGCCAGCAGTCCGGACGCAGGACAAGAGACCCAGTACTTC | CASSPDAGQETQYF | . | TRBJ2-5 | . | TRBV28
TGTGCCAGCAGCTCTCCAGCGGGGGGGCAAGATACGCAGTATTTT | CASSSPAGGQDTQYF | . | TRBJ2-3 | TRBD2 | TRBV4-2
TGCAGCTCCCCACAGGGGTTAGGCTACGAGCAGTACTTC | CSSPQGLGYEQYF | . | TRBJ2-7 | TRBD1 | TRBV20-1
TGTGCCGGCAGCTTAGCCGGACAAGGGGGGGATACGCAGTATTTT | CAGSLAGQGGDTQYF | . | TRBJ2-3 | . | TRBV7-2
TGTGCCAGCAGCCAACCGGGACAGGGCTTCTACGAGCAGTACTTC | CASSQPGQGFYEQYF | . | TRBJ2-7 | TRBD1 | TRBV4-2
TGCAGTGCTAGAGCCTCAGGGGTCAGCTATGGCTGCACCTTC | CSARASGVSYGCTF | . | TRBJ1-2 | . | TRBV20-1
TGTGCCAGCAGTTACTGGGGTGTTAATGAAAAACTGTTTTTT | CASSYWGVNEKLFF | . | TRBJ1-4 | . | TRBV6-6
TGCAGCGTTGATGGTGAGGGGAAAGGAGTTGGGAATACGCAGTATTTT | CSVDGEGKGVGNTQYF | many | TRBJ2-3 | . | TRBV29-1
TGTGCCAGCAGCTTCACAAAGGACGAGCAGTACTTC | CASSFTKDEQYF | . | TRBJ2-7 | . | TRBV7-9
TGCAGCGTCAACCCCGCTAGGAACCCCTACGAGCAGTACTTC | CSVNPARNPYEQYF | . | TRBJ2-7 | . | TRBV29-1
TGTGCCAGCAGCAGCCTCGAATCTTCACCCCTCCACTTT | CASSSLESSPLHF | . | TRBJ1-6 | . | TRBV6-2/TRBV6-3
TGTGCCAGCAGCTTGATCACGGGGTCGGGCTACAATGAGCAGTTCTTC | CASSLITGSGYNEQFF | few | TRBJ2-1 | . | TRBV5-6
TGTGCCAGCAGTGACCACACCGGGACAGGGGGCTACGAGCAGTTCTTC | CASSDHTGTGGYEQFF | . | TRBJ2-1 | TRBD1 | TRBV2
TGTGCCAGCAGCGAACAGGGGAGCCAAGAGACCCAGTACTTC | CASSEQGSQETQYF | . | TRBJ2-5 | TRBD1 | TRBV9
TGTGCCACCAGCAGGCAGCCTTTAGGCGGTCAAGAGACCCAGTACTTC | CATSRQPLGGQETQYF | . | TRBJ2-5 | . | TRBV15
TGCGCCAGCAGCTTGGAGGACAGCTCCTACGAGCAGTACTTC | CASSLEDSSYEQYF | . | TRBJ2-7 | . | TRBV5-1
TGTGCCAGCAGCTTAAGGGACAGACAAGGCTCCTACAATGAGCAGTACTTC | CASSLRDRQGSYNEQYF | . | TRBJ2-7 | TRBD1 | TRBV7-3
TGCGCCAGCAGCCTAAGGGGTAGCGGGGGGGCCCACGAGCAGTACTTC | CASSLRGSGGAHEQYF | few | TRBJ2-7 | TRBD2 | TRBV4-1
TGTGCCAGCAGCACCGGGACAGGCATTCTTAACTATGGCTACACCTTC | CASSTGTGILNYGYTF | . | TRBJ1-2 | TRBD1 | TRBV7-9
TGTGCCAGCAGCGTCTACAGGGGGGGATGGGCGTACTTC | CASSVYRGGWAYF | few | TRBJ2-5 | . | TRBV6-5
TGTGCCAGCAGCGTAGAGGGGGCAGGGGCATACTACAATGAGCAGTTCTTC | CASSVEGAGAYYNEQFF | . | TRBJ2-1 | TRBD1 | TRBV9
TGTGCCATCAGTGAGTCGATTGCAGGGGGCGGAAGCAATCAGCCCCAGCATTTT | CAISESIAGGGSNQPQHF | . | TRBJ1-5 | TRBD1 | TRBV10-3
TGCGCCAGCAGCTTTAGAGAACAGGCCAAAAACATTCAGTACTTC | CASSFREQAKNIQYF | . | TRBJ2-4 | . | TRBV5-1
TGCGCCAGCAGCCAAGATTGGGGGGCTGATAATTCACCCCTCCACTTT | CASSQDWGADNSPLHF | . | TRBJ1-6 | . | TRBV4-3
TGCGCCAGCACCCAACGGCCTAGGGAAGGGGCCAACGTCCTGACTTTC | CASTQRPREGANVLTF | . | TRBJ2-6 | . | TRBV5-1
TGCAGCATAAAGACAGGGGCGACCTACGAGCAGTACTTC | CSIKTGATYEQYF | . | TRBJ2-7 | TRBD1 | TRBV29-1
TGTGCCAGCAGTTTAGTCTACGGAAGCCTCTACAATGAGCAGTTCTTC | CASSLVYGSLYNEQFF | . | TRBJ2-1 | . | TRBV12-3/TRBV12-4
TGTGCCAGCAGCTCTCCGGGGCCGGAGGGCTACACCTTC | CASSSPGPEGYTF | many | TRBJ1-2 | . | TRBV7-8
TGCGCCAGCCGGCGCAGCTGGACTAGCGTGGGGGCTGCCTACAATGAGCAGTTCTTC | CASRRSWTSVGAAYNEQFF | . | TRBJ2-1 | TRBD2 | TRBV4-1
TGTGCCAGCACAGGACCCGATTCACCCCTCCACTTT | CASTGPDSPLHF | . | TRBJ1-6 | . | TRBV28
TGTGCCAGCCGAAAGAGGGGACTAGCGGGGGGTAGCTCCTACAATGAGCAGTTCTTC | CASRKRGLAGGSSYNEQFF | . | TRBJ2-1 | TRBD2 | TRBV7-2
TGTGCCAGCAGCCAAGAGTTCACGAGCTCCTACAATGAGCAGTACTTC | CASSQEFTSSYNEQYF | . | TRBJ2-7 | . | TRBV4-2
TGTGCCAGCAGCGAAACAGGGAATCGTGGGACCCAGTACTTC | CASSETGNRGTQYF | few | TRBJ2-5 | . | TRBV7-2
TGTGCCAGCAGCCCCCGTCGCGGATCCCCAGATACGCAGTATTTT | CASSPRRGSPDTQYF | . | TRBJ2-3 | . | TRBV25-1